This record concerns one TCR beta chain sequence. Its target is not known. The authors ran a second PCR of roughly 6 to 11 cycles using a sample-barcoded 5' primer and a J-beta primer mix. Through a template-switch adaptor with 12 random nucleotides, each cDNA molecule received a tag. TCRdb re-analysed the 5' RACE reads in MiXCR, keeping a single row per CDR3 protein. This table holds fewer than 900,000 distinct CDR3 sequences, more than 40% found once. This specimen belongs to a study of blood T cells in healthy people across ages. Study observations and caveats: More naive CD4+ cells and higher diversity marked long-lived donors relative to aged donors. Since the PBMCs were unsorted, naive and antigen-experienced cells could not be conclusively compared. Estimated diversity, derived from one million T cells, was regarded as an underestimate.

This CDR3 region has 13 residues. Germline CDR1 reads SEHNR; CDR2 reads FQNEAQ (reference sequence). The sequencing input was blood. The receptor was isolated from a woman aged 55-69 years in good health. This chain connects TRBV7-9 to TRBJ2-4; perhaps TRBD1 as D (6 bases). The J call may be faulty, since TRBJ2-7 better matches the DNA end. The chain's CDR3 is CASGSGHRDEQYF. CDR3 DNA sequence: TGTGCCAGCGGCTCGGGACATCGGGACGAGCAGTACTTC.